This TCR beta chain was recovered during a study of cytomegalovirus exposure and HLA in healthy donors. The CDR3 is 17 amino acids. Looked up from germline, CDR1 is SGHTA and CDR2 is FQGNSA. V was clipped by 5 bases and J by 5 bases; unmatched bases: 5. With 60 Vbeta and 13 Jbeta primers, the PCR was carried out. Profiling relied on immunoSEQ multiplex PCR, and the TCRdb table lists in-frame clones only, not all of them. The repertoire consists of roughly 160,000 clones, with approximately 82% occurring once and the leading ten covering 7% to 9%. The V and J genes are TRBV7-2 and TRBJ2-2; 16 bases line up with TRBD2. The receptor was derived from a male donor in good health and CMV-seropositive. Material for sequencing was PBMCs. CDR3: CASSPPGLAGGTGELFF. CDR3 nucleotide sequence: TGTGCCAGCAGCCCCCCGGGACTAGCGGGGGGGACCGGGGAGCTGTTTTTT.